This TCR delta chain was sequenced for a study of gamma-delta T cells after stem cell transplantation. This clone occurred a few times. This CDR3 has 16 residues. With V trimmed by 4 bases and J by 3 bases, 13 bases remained unmatched. Germline lookup yields CDR1 GEAIGNYY and CDR2 EKD. TCRdb re-analyzed the RT-PCR reads via CATT. The sample holds 1,500 to 2,000 delta-chain clones, 2.3% seen once. This chain joins TRDV2 and TRDJ1; 7 bases match TRDD3. Input material: gamma-delta T cells. The origin of this receptor is a human donor. It is not recorded whose cells these are; they may come from a transplant donor. The DNA for the CDR3 is TGTGCCTGTGATAAACCGGGGGATCGTGGCGCCGATAAACTCATCTTT. This encodes CACDKPGDRGADKLIF.